This TCR beta chain was observed in a study of blood T cell repertoires in COVID-19. Turning to the study itself: Some COVID-19 samples were acute and others convalescent; all came from the United States, Italy and Spain. From T cells, B-cell-depleted T cells, or PBMCs came the material, which was cDNA or gDNA.

V shed 4 bases, J shed 5 bases, and the junction held 9 bases outside the gene matches. This CDR3 contains 15 residues. Germline assignment: CDR1 SGHRS and CDR2 YFSETQ. Original processing methods: Quantification of nucleated cells was approximated via reference gene primer amplification. Produced via immunoSEQ multiplex PCR; TCRdb's table is partial and in-frame only. V, J and clone size are taken as reported in that table, and D and trimming were inferred from the DNA itself. This table has roughly 99,000 clones, more than 65% appearing once. The chain has TRBV5-1 and TRBJ2-5; TRBD2 matches 9 bases. The sequence was collected from a woman older than 75 with active or convalescent COVID-19. Sequences were obtained from peripheral blood. CDR3 in amino acids: CASSPTSGRMETQYF. CDR3 coding DNA: TGCGCCAGCAGCCCAACAAGCGGGAGGATGGAGACCCAGTACTTC.